A single sample gave rise to the 7 T cell receptor beta chains below, sequenced in a study of T cells in Graves' hyperthyroidism and ophthalmopathy. Amplification yielded TCR beta CDR3 regions, with RNA transcripts as the source. HTBI primers drove first-round RT-PCR of the TCR CDR3. TCRdb ran MiXCR on the multiplex PCR reads and lists one entry per CDR3 protein. This sample has 490,000 or so distinct CDR3 sequences, with 22% found just once. The sample consisted of blood. Source of these receptors: a woman in her 70s with Graves' ophthalmopathy.

The chain combines TRBV3-1 with TRBJ2-1, with 9 bases aligning to TRBD2. CDR1 is LGHDT, CDR2 YNNKEL, per germline (reference sequence). This CDR3 region has 15 residues. V was pared by 3 bases and J by 1 base, with 1 base of the junction left unmatched. Here the CDR3 reads CASSHGLASYNEQFF. In DNA, the CDR3 is TGTGCCAGCAGCCACGGACTAGCGTCCTACAATGAGCAGTTCTTC.

The CDR3 here is CASSLGKIYGYTF. CDR3 nucleotide sequence: TGTGCCAGCAGCTTGGGGAAGATTTATGGCTACACCTTC. The chain uses TRBV5-5 and TRBJ1-2, with D unclear. The CDR3 contains 13 residues. V was pared by 0 bases and J by 5 bases, with 8 bases between. The germline V gene has CDR1 SGHKS and CDR2 YYEKEE (reference sequence). Full variable domain (remainder filled in from reference TRBV5-5 and TRBJ1-2): DAGVTQSPTHLIKTRGQQVTLRCSPISGHKSVSWYQQVLGQGPQFIFQYYEKEERGRGNFPDRFSARQFPNYSSELNVNALLLGDSALYLCASSLGKIYGYTFGSGTRLTVV.

This clonotype was counted at least ten times. The chain employs TRBV11-2 and TRBJ2-2; D perhaps matches TRBD2 (6 bases). Germline lookup yields CDR1 SGHAT and CDR2 FQNNGV. The CDR3 is 15 amino acids. V shed 5 bases and J shed 6 bases, with 16 bases lying between them. CDR3 DNA sequence: TGTGCCAGCAGCCCACTAGCTGTTGCCGCCGGGGAGCTGTTTTTT. This sequence encodes CASSPLAVAAGELFF.

The chain carries TRBV28 and TRBJ2-1; the match to TRBD2 covers 12 bases. The CDR3 is made up of 15 amino acids. The V gene end was trimmed by 5 bases and the J gene end by 3 bases; junction bases not matched to a gene: 2. Germline V lookup: CDR1 MDHEN, CDR2 SYDVKM. CDR3 bases: TGTGCCAGCAGTACGACTAGCGGGGGCTACAATGAGCAGTTCTTC. Translated, it gives CASSTTSGGYNEQFF.

This clonotype was found a few times. The chain joins TRBV7-9 to TRBJ1-1; possibly TRBD1 for D (5 bases). The germline V gene encodes CDR1 SEHNR and CDR2 FQNEAQ (reference sequence). V was cut by 5 bases and J by 4 bases, with 17 bases left in between. The CDR3 runs to 15 residues. The CDR3 sequence: CASSPPLGVSTEAFF. The CDR3 DNA is TGTGCCAGCAGCCCCCCCTTAGGGGTGAGCACTGAAGCTTTCTTT.

This clonotype was counted many times. The rearrangement joins TRBV13 to TRBJ2-3; D is possibly TRBD2 (6 bases). The CDR3 is 14 residues long. V gave up 3 bases and J gave up 2 bases, with 9 bases separating them. The germline CDR1 and CDR2 sequences are PRHDT and FYEKMQ (reference sequence). DNA for the CDR3: TGTGCCAGCAGCTTGGGCGGGACCACAGATACGCAGTATTTT. Translating it yields CASSLGGTTDTQYF.

Comment on this clonotype: Since a much larger clone is just one base distant, this may be a read error. The V and J genes are TRBV12-3 or TRBV12-4 and TRBJ1-2; tentative D call: TRBD1 (6 bases). The CDR3 consists of 13 residues. CDR3 sequence (DNA): TGTGCCAGCGAGGGGTCCGGGGGCTATGGCTACAACTTC. It yields the protein CASEGSGGYGYNF.